This T cell receptor (beta chain) was sequenced for a study of cytomegalovirus exposure and HLA in healthy donors. The PCR had 60 Vbeta and 13 Jbeta primers. TCRdb keeps only in-frame clones here, not all; method: immunoSEQ multiplex PCR. The table shows some 100,000 clones, with about 79% occurring only once. The sequencing sample was made of PBMCs. This clonotype originated in a female donor in good health and CMV-seropositive.

The chain's CDR3 is CASSLPGLAGGSSYEQYF. CDR3 sequence (DNA): TGTGCCAGCAGCCTTCCGGGACTAGCGGGTGGGAGCTCCTACGAGCAGTACTTC. J is TRBJ2-7 and V is TRBV4-2; 12 bases match TRBD2. In germline, CDR1 is LGHNA, CDR2 YNFKEQ. The junction had 10 bases not matched to a gene; V was cut back by 4 bases and J by 0 bases. There are 18 residues in the CDR3.